This TCR beta chain was retrieved from a study of neurological immune-mediated disorders. Each TCR transcript was tagged with a 10-nucleotide random UMI during 5'RACE. Each CDR3 protein is one row after TCRdb ran MiXCR on the 5' RACE reads. The table records about 36,000 distinct CDR3 sequences, about 9.4% of them present only once. This clonotype was counted many times. With 1 base removed from V and 3 bases from J, the gap between germline ends came to 6 bases. Per the germline V gene, CDR1 is KGHSH and CDR2 is LQKENI. CDR3 length: 13 residues. Input material: PBMCs. The rearrangement joins TRBV18 to TRBJ1-2; D is perhaps TRBD1 (5 bases). The TCR originated in a woman in her twenties or thirties with HTLV-1-associated myelopathy (HAM/TSP). CDR3: CASSPRGDYGYTF. CDR3 in DNA: TGTGCCAGCTCACCACGGGGCGACTATGGCTACACCTTC.